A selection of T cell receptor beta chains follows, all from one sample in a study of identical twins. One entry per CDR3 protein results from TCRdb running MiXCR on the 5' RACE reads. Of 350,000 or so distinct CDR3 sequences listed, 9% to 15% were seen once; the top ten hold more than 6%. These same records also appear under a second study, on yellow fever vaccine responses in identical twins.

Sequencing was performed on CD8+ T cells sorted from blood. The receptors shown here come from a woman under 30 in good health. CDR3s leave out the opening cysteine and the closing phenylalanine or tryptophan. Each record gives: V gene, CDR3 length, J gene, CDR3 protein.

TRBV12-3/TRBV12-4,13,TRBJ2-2,ASRPGTGNTGELF
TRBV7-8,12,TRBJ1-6,ASSLGGIGSPLH
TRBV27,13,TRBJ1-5,ASTPQGRSNQPQH
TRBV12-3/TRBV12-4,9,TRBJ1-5,ASSSGQPQH
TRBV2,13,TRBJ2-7,ASSEASGRFYEQY
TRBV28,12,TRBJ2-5,ASSLGGNEETQY
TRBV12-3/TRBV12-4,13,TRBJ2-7,ASSVILAGPGEQY
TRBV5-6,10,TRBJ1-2,ASKETGFGYT
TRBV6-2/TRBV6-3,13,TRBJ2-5,ASRNRDRGGETQY
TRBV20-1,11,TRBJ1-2,SAEGQGNYGYT
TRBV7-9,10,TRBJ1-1,ASSFSDGEAF
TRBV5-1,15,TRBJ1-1,ASSLSFGISRGTEAF
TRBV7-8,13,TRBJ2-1,ASSPIAGSYNEQF
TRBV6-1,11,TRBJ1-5,ASSPGQGWPQH
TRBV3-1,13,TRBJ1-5,ASSPSRQGPQPQH
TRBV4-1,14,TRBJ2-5,ASSQDRGGYQETQY
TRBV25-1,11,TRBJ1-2,ASSAGRRGGYT
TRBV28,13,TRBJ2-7,ASSSASQGSGEQY
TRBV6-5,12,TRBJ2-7,ASSNSASSYEQY
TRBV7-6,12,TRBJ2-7,ASSLVGLAAEQY
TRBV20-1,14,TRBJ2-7,CARDRTGTESYEQY
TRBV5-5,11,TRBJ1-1,AISPGGGTEAF
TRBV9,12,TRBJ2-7,ASSVTSQSYEQY
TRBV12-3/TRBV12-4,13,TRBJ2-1,ASSFWLAGVGEQF
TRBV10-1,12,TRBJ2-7,ASSGGQVPEEQY
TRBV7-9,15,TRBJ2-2,ASSLVFLDTYTGELF
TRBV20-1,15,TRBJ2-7,SARGATTTGDSYEQY
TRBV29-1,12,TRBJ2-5,SVDPTGLQETQY
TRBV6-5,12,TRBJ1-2,ASSWGTLIGGYT
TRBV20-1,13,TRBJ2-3,SARSGLAADGTQY
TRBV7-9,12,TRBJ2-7,ASSLDGTPYEQY
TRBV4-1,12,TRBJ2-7,ASSKPPGTSEQY
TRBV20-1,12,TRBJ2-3,SATDREGTDTQY
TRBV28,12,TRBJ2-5,ASSDIREGETQY
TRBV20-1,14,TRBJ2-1,SAGRPGTGSFDEQF
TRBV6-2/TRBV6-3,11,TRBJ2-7,ASTRTGRHEQY
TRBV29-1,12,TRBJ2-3,SLMTGTATDTQY
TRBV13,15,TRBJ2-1,ASSVPSGQPQGNEQF
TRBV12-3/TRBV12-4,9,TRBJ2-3,ASTGADTQY
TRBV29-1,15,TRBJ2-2,SVLGTSGSMNTGELF
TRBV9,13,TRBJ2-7,ASSETSGSSYEQY
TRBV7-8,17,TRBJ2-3,ASSSPTSGGTASTDTQY
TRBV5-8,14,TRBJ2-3,ASSPGGGRITDTQY
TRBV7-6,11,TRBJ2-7,ASSPPGAYEQY
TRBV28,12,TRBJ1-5,ASRAPGTSQPQH
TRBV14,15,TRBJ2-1,ASSQVGEWGFYNEQF
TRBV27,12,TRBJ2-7,ASRKTGLAYEQY
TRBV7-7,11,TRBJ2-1,ASWGGSYNEQF
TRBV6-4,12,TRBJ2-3,ASSEQGDTDTQY
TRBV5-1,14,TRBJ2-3,ASSLVSGRYTDTQY
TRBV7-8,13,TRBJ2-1,ASSRYYRVHNEQF
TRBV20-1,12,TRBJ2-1,SAPLGVSYNEQF
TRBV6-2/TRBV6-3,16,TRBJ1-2,ASSYSPGQGAFDYGYT
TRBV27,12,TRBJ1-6,ASRKTGFNSPLH